Sequencing of this T cell receptor beta chain was carried out in a study of cytomegalovirus exposure and HLA in healthy donors. Sequencing used immunoSEQ multiplex PCR; TCRdb keeps in-frame clones, though not all of them. The sample carries a few hundred thousand clones, just over 85% recorded once. V was shortened by 8 bases and J by 0 bases, with 17 bases between the two germline ends. The CDR3 consists of 15 residues. Germline V gene sequence: CDR1 MDHEN, CDR2 SYDVKM. The chain combines TRBV28 with TRBJ2-7, with a possible D match to TRBD2 (6 bases). The origin of this receptor is a woman aged 18-30 years in good health and CMV-seronegative. Specimen: PBMCs. The CDR3 nucleotides read TGTGCCAGCCAGGTCTACGGGGGTTCCTCCTACGAGCAGTACTTC. It codes for CASQVYGGSSYEQYF.